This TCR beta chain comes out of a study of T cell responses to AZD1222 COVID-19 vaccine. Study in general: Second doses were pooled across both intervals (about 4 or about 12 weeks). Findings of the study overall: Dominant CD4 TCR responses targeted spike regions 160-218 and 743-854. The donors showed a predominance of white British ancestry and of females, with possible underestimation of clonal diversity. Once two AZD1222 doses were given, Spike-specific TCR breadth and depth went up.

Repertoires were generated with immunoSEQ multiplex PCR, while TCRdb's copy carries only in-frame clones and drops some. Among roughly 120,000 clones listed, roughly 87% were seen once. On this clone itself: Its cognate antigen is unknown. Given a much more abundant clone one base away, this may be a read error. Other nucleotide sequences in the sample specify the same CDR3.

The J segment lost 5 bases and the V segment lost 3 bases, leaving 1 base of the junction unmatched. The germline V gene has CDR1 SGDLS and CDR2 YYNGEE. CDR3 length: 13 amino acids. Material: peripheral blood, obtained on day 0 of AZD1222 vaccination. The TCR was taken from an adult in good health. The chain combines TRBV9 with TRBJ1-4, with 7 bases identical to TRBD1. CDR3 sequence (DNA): TGTGCCAGCAGCGAGGGGGCAAATGAAAAACTGTTTTTT. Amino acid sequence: CASSEGANEKLFF.